This T cell receptor (beta chain) originates from a study of beta chain features in type 1 diabetes. Reverse transcription of all isolated RNA meant that expressed TCRB transcripts were sequenced. Sequencing used immunoSEQ multiplex PCR; TCRdb keeps in-frame clones, though not all of them. The repertoire holds 300,000 to 350,000 clones, with roughly 12% as singletons. About this clone: The antigen is undetermined.

V lost 3 bases and J lost 0; bases outside the gene matches: 2. The CDR3 spans 15 residues. The germline CDR1 and CDR2 sequences are SGDLS and YYNGEE. General study results and limits: A moderate, significant TCRB CDR3 shortening appeared in type 1 diabetes across four CD4+ subsets.

The rearrangement links TRBV9 to TRBJ2-3, with 9 bases identical to TRBD1. The sequence derives from a woman in her late teens or twenties with type 1 diabetes. Sequenced material: naive CD4+ T cells from blood. The CDR3 region is CASSAGQGSTDTQYF. CDR3 nucleotides: TGTGCCAGCAGCGCGGGACAGGGTAGCACAGATACGCAGTATTTT.